The entry below describes one TCR beta chain. The target antigen is unknown. The sample comes from a study of cytomegalovirus exposure and HLA in healthy donors. The CDR3 spans 17 residues. In germline, CDR1 is SGHNT, CDR2 YENEEA. V lost 0 bases, J lost 0 bases, and 14 bases lay in between. Overall study findings and caveats: The majority of TCR sequences were rare, yet some public TCRs appeared in many donors. Cytomegalovirus-associated status was assigned to about 170 TCR beta chains.

Produced via immunoSEQ multiplex PCR; TCRdb's table is partial and in-frame only. The sample lists about 130,000 clones, 89% occurring once. The V call is TRBV11-3, the J call TRBJ1-2, with D unclear. This TCR derives from a woman aged 18-29 years in good health and CMV-seropositive. Sequenced material: PBMCs. The CDR3 nucleotides read TGTGCCAGCAGCTTAGATCGGGATAGACTTTCTAACTATGGCTACACCTTC. Translating it yields CASSLDRDRLSNYGYTF.